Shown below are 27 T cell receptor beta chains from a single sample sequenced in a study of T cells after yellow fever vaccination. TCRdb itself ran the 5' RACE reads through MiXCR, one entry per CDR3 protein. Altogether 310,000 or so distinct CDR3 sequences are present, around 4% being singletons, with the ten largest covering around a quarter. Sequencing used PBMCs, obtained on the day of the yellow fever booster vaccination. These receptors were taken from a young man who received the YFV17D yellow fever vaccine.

Here the CDR3 DNA reads TGCGCCAGCAGGGACAGACCACAAGAGACCCAGTACTTC. Translating gives CASRDRPQETQYF. This chain uses TRBV5-1 with TRBJ2-5; D may be TRBD1 (6 bases). Germline values: CDR1 SGHRS, CDR2 YFSETQ. The V gene lost 5 bases and the J gene lost 2 bases, with 10 bases spanning the gap. This CDR3 is 13 amino acids long. Together with reference TRBV5-1 and TRBJ2-5, the CDR3 gives the full variable domain: KAGVTQTPRYLIKTRGQQVTLSCSPISGHRSVSWYQQTPGQGLQFLFEYFSETQRNKGNFPGRFSGRQFSNSRSEMNVSTLELGDSALYLCASRDRPQETQYFGPGTRLLVL.

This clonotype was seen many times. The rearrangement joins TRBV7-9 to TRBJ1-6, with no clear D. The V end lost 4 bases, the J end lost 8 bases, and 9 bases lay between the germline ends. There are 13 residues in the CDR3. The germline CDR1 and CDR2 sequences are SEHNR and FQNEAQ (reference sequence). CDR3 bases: TGTGCCAGCAGCTGGAGTTGGGATTCACCCCTCCACTTT. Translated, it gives CASSWSWDSPLHF.

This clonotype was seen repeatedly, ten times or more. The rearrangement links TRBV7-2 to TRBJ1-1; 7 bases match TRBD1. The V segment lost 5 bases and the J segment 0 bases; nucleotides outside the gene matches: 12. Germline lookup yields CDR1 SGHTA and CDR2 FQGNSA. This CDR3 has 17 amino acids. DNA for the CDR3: TGTGCCAGCAGCCGGACAGGAGCTCCGAACTTGAACACTGAAGCTTTCTTT. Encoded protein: CASSRTGAPNLNTEAFF.

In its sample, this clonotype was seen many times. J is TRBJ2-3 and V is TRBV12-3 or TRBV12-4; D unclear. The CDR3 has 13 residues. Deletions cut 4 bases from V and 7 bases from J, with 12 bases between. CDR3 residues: CASSSVSPYTQYF. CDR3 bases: TGTGCCAGCAGTTCCGTGTCTCCATATACGCAGTATTTT.

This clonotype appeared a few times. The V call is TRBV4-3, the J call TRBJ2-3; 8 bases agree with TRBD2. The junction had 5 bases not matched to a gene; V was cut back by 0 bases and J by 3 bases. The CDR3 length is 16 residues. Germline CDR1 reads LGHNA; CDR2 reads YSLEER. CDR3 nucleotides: TGCGCCAGCAGCCAAGAAGGGAAGCGGGGGACAGATACGCAGTATTTT. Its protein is CASSQEGKRGTDTQYF.

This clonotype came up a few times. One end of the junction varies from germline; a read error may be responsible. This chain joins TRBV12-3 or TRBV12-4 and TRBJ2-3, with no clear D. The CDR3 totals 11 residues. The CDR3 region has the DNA TGTGCCAGCAGTGCTACAGATACGGAGTATTTT. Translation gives CASSATDTEYF.

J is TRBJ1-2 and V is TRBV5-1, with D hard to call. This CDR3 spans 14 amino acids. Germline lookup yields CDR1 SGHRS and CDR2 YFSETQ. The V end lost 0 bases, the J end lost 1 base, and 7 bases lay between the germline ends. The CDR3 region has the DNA TGCGCCAGCAGCTTGGCCCCAGTTAACTATGGCTACACCTTC. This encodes CASSLAPVNYGYTF.

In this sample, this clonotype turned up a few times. In DNA, the CDR3 is TGTGCCAGCAGTGATCTATCTATTTCTAGCACAGATACGCAGTATTTT. Its protein is CASSDLSISSTDTQYF. The chain combines TRBV2 with TRBJ2-3; D uncertain. This CDR3 is 16 amino acids long. V was cut by 3 bases and J by 0 bases, with 13 bases left in between. Germline loops: CDR1 SNHLY, CDR2 FYNNEI.

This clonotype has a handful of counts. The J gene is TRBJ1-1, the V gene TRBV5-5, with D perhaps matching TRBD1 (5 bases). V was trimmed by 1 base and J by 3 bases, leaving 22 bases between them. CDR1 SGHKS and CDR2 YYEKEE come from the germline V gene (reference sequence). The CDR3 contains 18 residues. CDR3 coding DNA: TGTGCCAGCAGCTTGAGAATACACCGGTGGGGGAGGGACACTGAAGCTTTCTTT. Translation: CASSLRIHRWGRDTEAFF.

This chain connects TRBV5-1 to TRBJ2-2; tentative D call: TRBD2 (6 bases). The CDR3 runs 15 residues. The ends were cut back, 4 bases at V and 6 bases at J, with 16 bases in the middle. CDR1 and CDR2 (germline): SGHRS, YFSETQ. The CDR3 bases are TGCGCCAGCAGCGGAAACAGCGGAGGGGCCGGGGAGCTGTTTTTT. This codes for CASSGNSGGAGELFF.

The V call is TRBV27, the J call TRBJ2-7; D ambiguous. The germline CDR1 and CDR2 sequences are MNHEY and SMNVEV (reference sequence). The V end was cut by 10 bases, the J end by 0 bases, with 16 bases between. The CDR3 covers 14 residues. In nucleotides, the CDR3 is TGTGCCACCTCGAACCACGGTAGCTCCTACGAGCAGTACTTC. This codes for CATSNHGSSYEQYF.

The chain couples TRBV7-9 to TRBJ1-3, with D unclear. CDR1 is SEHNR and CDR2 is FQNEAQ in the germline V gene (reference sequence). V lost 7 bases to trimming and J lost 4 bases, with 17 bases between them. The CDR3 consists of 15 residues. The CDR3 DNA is TGTGCCAGCACCCGAGCCTATGAAGAAGGAAACACCATATATTTT. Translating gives CASTRAYEEGNTIYF.

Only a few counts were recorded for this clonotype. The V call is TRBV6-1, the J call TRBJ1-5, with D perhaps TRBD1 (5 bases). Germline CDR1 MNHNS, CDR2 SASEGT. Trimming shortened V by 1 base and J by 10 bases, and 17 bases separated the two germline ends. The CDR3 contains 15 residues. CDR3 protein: CASSEVSGRVGPQHF. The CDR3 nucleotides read TGTGCCAGCAGTGAAGTAAGCGGCAGGGTCGGTCCCCAGCATTTT.

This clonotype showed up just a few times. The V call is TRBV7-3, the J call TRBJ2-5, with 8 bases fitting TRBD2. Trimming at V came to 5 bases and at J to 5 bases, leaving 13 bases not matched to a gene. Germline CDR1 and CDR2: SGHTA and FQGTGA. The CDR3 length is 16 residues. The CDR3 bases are TGTGCCAGCAGCCCAAAGGGGGGACTAGGGGGTGAGACCCAGTACTTC. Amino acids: CASSPKGGLGGETQYF. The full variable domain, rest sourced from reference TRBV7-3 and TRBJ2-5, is GAGVSQTPSNKVTEKGKYVELRCDPISGHTALYWYRQSLGQGPEFLIYFQGTGAADDSGLPNDRFFAVRPEGSVSTLKIQRTERGDSAVYLCASSPKGGLGGETQYFGPGTRLLVL.

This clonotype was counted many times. The CDR3 nucleotides read TGTGCCAGCAGGCCCTACACCGGGGAGCTGTTTTTT. Protein product: CASRPYTGELFF. The chain employs TRBV12-3 or TRBV12-4 and TRBJ2-2; D gene ambiguous. The CDR3 extends over 12 amino acids. The V gene lost 6 bases and the J gene lost 3 bases, with 5 bases spanning the gap.

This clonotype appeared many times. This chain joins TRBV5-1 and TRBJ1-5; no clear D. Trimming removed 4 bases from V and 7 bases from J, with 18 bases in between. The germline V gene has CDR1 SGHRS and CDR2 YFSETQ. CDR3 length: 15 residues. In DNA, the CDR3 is TGCGCCAGCAGCCCCGACCCGGTCCCGCACCAGCCCCAGCATTTT. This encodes CASSPDPVPHQPQHF.

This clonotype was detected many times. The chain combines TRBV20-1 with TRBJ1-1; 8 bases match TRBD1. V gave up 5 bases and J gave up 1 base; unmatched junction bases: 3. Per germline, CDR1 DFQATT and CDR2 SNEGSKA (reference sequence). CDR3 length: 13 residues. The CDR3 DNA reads TGCAGTGCTGACAGGGGCCCGAACACTGAAGCTTTCTTT. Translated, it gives CSADRGPNTEAFF.

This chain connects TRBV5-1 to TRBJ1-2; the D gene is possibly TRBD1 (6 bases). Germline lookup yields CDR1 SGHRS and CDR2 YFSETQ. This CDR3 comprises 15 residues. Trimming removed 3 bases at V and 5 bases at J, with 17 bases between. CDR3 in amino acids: CASSSGDRIGYGYTF. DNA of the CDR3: TGCGCCAGCAGCTCAGGGGACCGCATCGGATATGGCTACACCTTC.

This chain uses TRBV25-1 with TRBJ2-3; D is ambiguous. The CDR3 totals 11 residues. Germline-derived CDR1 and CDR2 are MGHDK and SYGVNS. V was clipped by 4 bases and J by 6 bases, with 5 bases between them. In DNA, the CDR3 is TGTGCCAGCAGTGTTGGGGATACGCAGTATTTT. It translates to CASSVGDTQYF.

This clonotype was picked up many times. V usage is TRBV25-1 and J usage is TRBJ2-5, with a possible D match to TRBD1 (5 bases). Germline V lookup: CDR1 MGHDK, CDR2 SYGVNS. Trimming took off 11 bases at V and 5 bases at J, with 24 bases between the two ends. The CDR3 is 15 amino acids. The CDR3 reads CASAKGQSSQETQYF. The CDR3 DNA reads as TGTGCCTCCGCCAAGGGGCAGAGTTCCCAGGAGACCCAGTACTTC.

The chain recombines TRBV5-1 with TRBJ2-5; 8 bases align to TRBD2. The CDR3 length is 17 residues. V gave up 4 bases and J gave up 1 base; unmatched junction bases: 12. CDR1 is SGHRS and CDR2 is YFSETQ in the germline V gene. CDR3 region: CASSPGGTNRLQETQYF. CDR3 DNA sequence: TGCGCCAGCAGCCCGGGGGGGACTAATAGACTCCAAGAGACCCAGTACTTC.

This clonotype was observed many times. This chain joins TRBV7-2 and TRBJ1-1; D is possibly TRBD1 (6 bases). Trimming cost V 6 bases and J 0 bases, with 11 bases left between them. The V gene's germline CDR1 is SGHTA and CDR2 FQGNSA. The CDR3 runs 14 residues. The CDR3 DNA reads TGTGCCAGCAGTTTACAGGGCATGAACACTGAAGCTTTCTTT. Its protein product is CASSLQGMNTEAFF.

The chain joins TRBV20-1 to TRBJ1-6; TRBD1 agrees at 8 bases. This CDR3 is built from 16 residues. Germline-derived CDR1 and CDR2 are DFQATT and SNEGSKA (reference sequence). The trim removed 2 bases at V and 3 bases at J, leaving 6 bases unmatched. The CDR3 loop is CSARSTGALYNSPLHF. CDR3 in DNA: TGCAGTGCTAGATCGACAGGGGCACTCTATAATTCACCCCTCCACTTT.

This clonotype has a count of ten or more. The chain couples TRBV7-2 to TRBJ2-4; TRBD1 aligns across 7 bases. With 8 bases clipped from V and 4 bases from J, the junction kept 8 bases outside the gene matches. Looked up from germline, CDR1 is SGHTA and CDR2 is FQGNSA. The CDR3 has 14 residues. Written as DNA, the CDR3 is TGTGCCAGCCGCGGGCAGGGGGTTAAAAACATTCAGTACTTC. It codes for CASRGQGVKNIQYF. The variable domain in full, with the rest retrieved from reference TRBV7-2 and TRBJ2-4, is GAGVSQSPSNKVTEKGKDVELRCDPISGHTALYWYRQSLGQGLEFLIYFQGNSAPDKSGLPSDRFSAERTGGSVSTLTIQRTQQEDSAVYLCASRGQGVKNIQYFGAGTRLSVL.

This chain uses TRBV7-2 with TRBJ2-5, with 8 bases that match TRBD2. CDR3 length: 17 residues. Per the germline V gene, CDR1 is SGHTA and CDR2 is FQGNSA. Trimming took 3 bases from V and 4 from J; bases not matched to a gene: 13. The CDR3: CASSLVSRGAPLETQYF. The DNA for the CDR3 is TGTGCCAGCAGCTTGGTTTCGCGGGGGGCCCCCTTAGAGACCCAGTACTTC. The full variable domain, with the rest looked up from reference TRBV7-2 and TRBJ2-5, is GAGVSQSPSNKVTEKGKDVELRCDPISGHTALYWYRQSLGQGLEFLIYFQGNSAPDKSGLPSDRFSAERTGGSVSTLTIQRTQQEDSAVYLCASSLVSRGAPLETQYFGPGTRLLVL.

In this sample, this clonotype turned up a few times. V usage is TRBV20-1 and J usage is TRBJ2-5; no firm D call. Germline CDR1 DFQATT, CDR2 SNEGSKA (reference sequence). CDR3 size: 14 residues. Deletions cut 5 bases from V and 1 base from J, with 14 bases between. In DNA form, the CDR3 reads TGCAGTGCTGCAGGATGGGGTGGCCAAGAGACCCAGTACTTC. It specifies CSAAGWGGQETQYF.

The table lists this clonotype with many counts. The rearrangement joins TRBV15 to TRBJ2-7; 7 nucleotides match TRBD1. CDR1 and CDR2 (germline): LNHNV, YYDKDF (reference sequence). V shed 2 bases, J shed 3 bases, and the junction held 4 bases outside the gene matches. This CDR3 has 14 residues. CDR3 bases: TGTGCCACCAGCAGAACGGGACAGAGCTACGAGCAGTACTTC. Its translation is CATSRTGQSYEQYF.